This T cell receptor beta chain was captured in a study of shared clonotypes between healthy human individuals. Study information: A couple of female and three male donors aged 18 to 49 were enrolled. The study, taken as a whole, reports: Memory subsets generally showed smaller estimated richness than naive subsets did.

Data came from immunoSEQ multiplex PCR; TCRdb stores just in-frame clones and leaves some out. The sample carries about 2.4 million clones, 85% to 95% recorded once. Comments on this clone: Its antigen is still unknown.

Trimming took off 5 bases at V and 2 bases at J, with 12 bases between the two ends. The CDR3 has 14 amino acids. Germline loops: CDR1 SNHLY, CDR2 FYNNEI. This sequence originates from a man aged 18-30 years in good health. The chain links TRBV2 to TRBJ2-5; possible D gene TRBD1, 6 bases. The sequenced sample was naive CD4+ T cells sorted from blood. The subset here: CD45RA+ positively selected. Here the CDR3 reads CASSLDRSQETQYF. In DNA, the CDR3 is TGTGCCAGCAGTCTAGACAGGTCTCAAGAGACCCAGTACTTC.